This entry lists 2 T cell receptor beta chains sequenced from one sample in a study of OX40 agonist ivuxolimab in advanced cancers. The assay was immunoSEQ multiplex PCR, and TCRdb's table has in-frame clones only and misses some. Among some 90,000 clones, more than 75% were seen once, and the ten largest hold 0.81%. Material: CD4+ or CD8+ T cells sorted from blood, obtained in a trial of the OX40 agonist ivuxolimab. These receptor sequences come from an adult with an advanced solid tumor such as melanoma, head and neck, liver or kidney cancer.

This sequence joins TRBV5-1 and TRBJ2-3; 10 positions match TRBD2. Germline V gene data show CDR1 as SGHRS and CDR2 as YFSETQ. V lost 6 bases, J lost 4 bases, and 5 bases stayed unmatched. This CDR3 is built from 14 residues. CDR3 nucleotides: TGCGCCAGCACTAGCGGGAGTCTGGCAGATACGCAGTATTTT. Protein sequence: CASTSGSLADTQYF.

This sequence joins TRBV29-1 and TRBJ2-6; D is unresolved. The CDR3 contains 14 residues. Germline V CDR1 and CDR2: SQVTM, ANQGSEA. V gave up 5 bases and J gave up 0 bases, with 8 bases separating them. The CDR3 nucleotides are TGCAGCGTTACGACACCCTCTGGGGCCAACGTCCTGACTTTC. This gives the protein CSVTTPSGANVLTF.